A single sample is the source of the 28 T cell receptor beta chains below, sequenced in a study of graft-versus-host responses after intestinal transplantation. TCRdb keeps only in-frame clones here, not all; method: immunoSEQ multiplex PCR. The sample has some 24,000 clones, approximately 83% seen once. Specimen: PBMCs, collected 463 days after intestinal transplant. Receptor source: a human patient who received an intestinal transplant, so some T cells may come from the graft donor.

The chain's CDR3 is CASTRDRGPYEQYF. DNA of the CDR3: TGTGCCAGCACAAGGGACAGGGGGCCCTACGAGCAGTACTTC. V usage is TRBV6-1 and J usage is TRBJ2-7; 12 nucleotides agree with TRBD1. V lost 7 bases to trimming and J lost 2 bases; unmatched junction nucleotides: 3. This CDR3 has 14 amino acids. CDR1 and CDR2 (germline): MNHNS, SASEGT.

V and J are TRBV18 and TRBJ1-2; 7 bases match TRBD1. V lost 0 bases, J lost 7 bases, and 5 bases stayed unmatched. This CDR3 comprises 14 residues. CDR1 and CDR2 (germline): KGHSH, LQKENI. The CDR3 coding sequence is TGTGCCAGCTCACCACCGGGACAGACTAGTGGCTACACCTTC. Protein sequence: CASSPPGQTSGYTF.

This chain connects TRBV30 to TRBJ2-2, with D perhaps being TRBD1 or TRBD2 (6 bases each). V lost 0 bases and J lost 8, with 13 bases in between. The CDR3 is made up of 14 amino acids. Germline CDR1 and CDR2: GTSNPN and SVGIG (reference sequence). This chain's CDR3 is CAWSVLQGRGELFF. The CDR3 DNA reads TGTGCCTGGAGTGTTCTTCAGGGGAGGGGGGAGCTGTTTTTT.

This chain connects TRBV5-4 to TRBJ1-2, with 7 bases matching TRBD1. The V gene's germline CDR1 is SGHNT and CDR2 YYREEE (reference sequence). The CDR3 totals 13 residues. The V and J ends lost 3 bases and 3 bases, in that order; junction bases with no gene match: 2. Here the CDR3 reads CASSWDSHYGYTF. CDR3 nucleotides: TGTGCCAGCAGCTGGGACAGCCACTATGGCTACACCTTC.

V usage is TRBV2 and J usage is TRBJ2-7, with D uncertain. Germline CDR1 SNHLY, CDR2 FYNNEI. Trimming took off 4 bases at V and 5 bases at J, with 6 bases between the two ends. The CDR3 extends over 11 amino acids. The CDR3 reads CASSGKDEQYF. CDR3 sequence (DNA): TGTGCCAGCAGTGGTAAGGACGAGCAGTACTTC.

This clone was counted only a few times. The gene calls are TRBV2 and TRBJ2-7, with TRBD2 as a possible D gene (6 bases). The ends were cut back, 6 bases at V and 5 bases at J, with 20 bases in the middle. The CDR3 is made up of 15 amino acids. CDR1 is SNHLY, CDR2 FYNNEI, per germline. The DNA for the CDR3 is TGTGCCAGCAGGGGCCTGAGGGGCGGGATCCACGAGCAGTACTTC. Residues: CASRGLRGGIHEQYF.

In this sample, this clone turned up a few times. The same CDR3 arises from other DNA sequences in this sample as well. The chain joins TRBV6-5 to TRBJ2-5; unclear D gene. Trimming took 2 bases from V and 2 from J, leaving 12 bases between them. Per the germline V gene, CDR1 is MNHEY and CDR2 is SVGAGI. The CDR3 sequence is 15 residues long. The CDR3 region has the DNA TGTGCCAGCAGTTACGGTCCGGGCCCTCAAGAGACCCAGTACTTC. Translation gives CASSYGPGPQETQYF.

The chain links TRBV11-3 to TRBJ2-1; D perhaps matches TRBD1 (7 bases). Germline V gives CDR1 SGHNT, CDR2 YENEEA. This CDR3 region has 18 residues. Between the trimmed V and J ends, which lost 0 bases and 0 bases, there was a span of 15 bases. CDR3: CASSLDQGGSSSYNEQFF. The CDR3 DNA reads TGTGCCAGCAGCTTAGATCAGGGGGGCTCGAGCTCCTACAATGAGCAGTTCTTC.

This rearrangement joins TRBV6-1 to TRBJ1-5; 8 nucleotides agree with TRBD1. This CDR3 is 17 amino acids long. Germline-derived CDR1 and CDR2 are MNHNS and SASEGT. V trimming: 4 bases; J trimming: 0 bases; junction bases outside the gene matches: 8. The CDR3 sequence is CASSGQGRTYSNQPQHF. CDR3 in DNA: TGTGCCAGCAGTGGACAGGGGAGAACTTATAGCAATCAGCCCCAGCATTTT.

The rearrangement links TRBV28 to TRBJ1-2; D call uncertain. This CDR3 region has 13 residues. CDR1 and CDR2 from the germline V gene are MDHEN and SYDVKM. V was clipped by 3 bases and J by 2 bases, with 7 bases between them. The CDR3 nucleotides read TGTGCCAGCAGTTTCAGTGGGAACTATGGCTACACCTTC. It translates to CASSFSGNYGYTF.

CDR3 DNA: TGTGCTAGTGGTTCCTTGGACAGGGATGGCTACACCTTC. Translation gives CASGSLDRDGYTF. The chain has TRBV12-5 and TRBJ1-2; 8 nucleotides align to TRBD1. This CDR3 is 13 amino acids long. In germline, CDR1 is LGHNT, CDR2 FRNRAP. After removal of 4 bases from V and 6 bases from J, the junction contained 4 bases not matched to a gene.

The rearrangement joins TRBV19 to TRBJ2-1, with a tentative D call TRBD2 (5 bases). Germline CDR1 LNHDA, CDR2 SQIVND (reference sequence). The V and J ends lost 1 base and 4 bases respectively, with 11 bases between them. The CDR3 sequence is 15 residues long. The CDR3: CASSIGGSPYNEQFF. CDR3 nucleotides: TGTGCCAGTAGTATAGGTGGGAGTCCTTACAATGAGCAGTTCTTC.

The chain combines TRBV12-5 with TRBJ1-2; 7 nucleotides line up with TRBD1. This CDR3 contains 15 residues. CDR1 and CDR2 (germline): LGHNT, FRNRAP. J was trimmed by 4 bases and V by 5 bases; bases with no gene match: 10. The CDR3, as DNA: TGTGCTAGTGGTGGATGGGACAGTTCCACCTATGGCTACACCTTC. This codes for CASGGWDSSTYGYTF. The variable domain in full, completed from reference TRBV12-5 and TRBJ1-2, reads DARVTQTPRHKVTEMGQEVTMRCQPILGHNTVFWYRQTMMQGLELLAYFRNRAPLDDSGMPKDRFSAEMPDATLATLKIQPSEPRDSAVYFCASGGWDSSTYGYTFGSGTRLTVV.

The chain links TRBV7-2 to TRBJ2-7; D is tentatively TRBD1 or TRBD2 (5 bases each). This CDR3 has 16 residues. Per germline, CDR1 SGHTA and CDR2 FQGNSA. V shed 1 base and J shed 1 base, with 14 bases lying between them. CDR3 coding DNA: TGTGCCAGCAGCTTAGGGCCGGGACCAACTTCCTACGAGCAGTACTTC. Translated: CASSLGPGPTSYEQYF.

The chain joins TRBV6-6 to TRBJ2-7, with 7 positions matching TRBD1. The CDR3 extends over 15 amino acids. Germline V gives CDR1 MNHNY, CDR2 SVGAGI (reference sequence). V was clipped by 2 bases and J by 9 bases; unmatched bases: 13. The CDR3 region is CASSYTGTATFGQYF. The DNA for the CDR3 is TGTGCCAGCAGTTACACCGGGACAGCGACCTTCGGGCAGTACTTC.

This chain uses TRBV14 with TRBJ2-5, with 12 positions matching TRBD2. V gave up 1 base and J gave up 4 bases; unmatched junction bases: 7. The CDR3 runs to 17 residues. In germline, CDR1 is SGHDN, CDR2 FVKESK. This CDR3 reads CASSQGSGLAGLETQYF. The CDR3 DNA follows: TGTGCCAGCAGCCAAGGCTCCGGACTAGCGGGATTAGAGACCCAGTACTTC. Looking up the rest from reference TRBV14 and TRBJ2-5 gives the full variable domain: EAGVTQFPSHSVIEKGQTVTLRCDPISGHDNLYWYRRVMGKEIKFLLHFVKESKQDESGMPNNRFLAERTGGTYSTLKVQPAELEDSGVYFCASSQGSGLAGLETQYFGPGTRLLVL.

The V and J genes are TRBV28 and TRBJ2-1, with 7 bases lining up with TRBD2. The J segment lost 3 bases and the V segment lost 10 bases, leaving 9 bases of the junction unmatched. CDR1 is MDHEN, CDR2 SYDVKM, per germline. The CDR3 runs 14 residues. CDR3 protein: CATIRDYNYNEQFF. The CDR3 DNA sequence: TGTGCCACCATCCGGGACTACAACTACAATGAGCAGTTCTTC. The complete variable domain, with remaining parts taken from reference TRBV28 and TRBJ2-1, reads DVKVTQSSRYLVKRTGEKVFLECVQDMDHENMFWYRQDPGLGLRLIYFSYDVKMKEKGDIPEGYSVSREKKERFSLILESASTNQTSMYLCATIRDYNYNEQFFGPGTRLTVL.

The gene calls are TRBV27 and TRBJ2-6; either TRBD1 or TRBD2 may supply D (5 bases each). The CDR3 contains 16 residues. Trimming removed 5 bases at V and 0 bases at J, with 11 bases between. CDR1 MNHEY and CDR2 SMNVEV come from the germline V gene (reference sequence). The DNA for the CDR3 is TGTGCCAGCAGTAGGGACGGACACTCTGGGGCCAACGTCCTGACTTTC. It yields the protein CASSRDGHSGANVLTF.

The CDR3 sequence is CASSGVSPMKQFF. CDR3 coding DNA: TGTGCCAGCAGTGGGGTCTCCCCAATGAAGCAGTTCTTC. The rearrangement joins TRBV2 to TRBJ2-1; D is unclear. From germline, CDR1 is SNHLY and CDR2 FYNNEI. V lost 4 bases and J 11 bases, leaving 15 bases between the germline ends. The CDR3 is 13 amino acids.

This chain links TRBV9 with TRBJ2-5; D remains unclear. CDR3 size: 13 residues. Trimming cost V 3 bases and J 1 base, with 7 bases left between them. Germline V lookup: CDR1 SGDLS, CDR2 YYNGEE. DNA for the CDR3: TGTGCCAGCAGCGGCTTAGCCCAAGAGACCCAGTACTTC. Translated: CASSGLAQETQYF. Based on the CDR3 plus reference TRBV9 and TRBJ2-5, the full variable domain is DSGVTQTPKHLITATGQRVTLRCSPRSGDLSVYWYQQSLDQGLQFLIQYYNGEERAKGNILERFSAQQFPDLHSELNLSSLELGDSALYFCASSGLAQETQYFGPGTRLLVL.

The chain employs TRBV7-9 and TRBJ2-1; D ambiguous. The ends were cut back, 0 bases at V and 5 bases at J, with 5 bases in the middle. The CDR3 is 13 amino acids. CDR1 is SEHNR and CDR2 is FQNEAQ in the germline V gene (reference sequence). CDR3 bases: TGTGCCAGCAGCTTAGCGCGGAACAATGAGCAGTTCTTC. It yields the protein CASSLARNNEQFF.

The chain joins TRBV28 to TRBJ1-1, with 7 bases fitting TRBD1. The V and J ends lost 9 bases and 4 bases, in that order; junction bases with no gene match: 8. The CDR3 contains 13 residues. From germline, CDR1 is MDHEN and CDR2 SYDVKM. CDR3 DNA sequence: TGTGCCAGAAAGACAGGGCGAGGCACTGAAGCTTTCTTT. Translation: CARKTGRGTEAFF. Variable domain in full (rest from reference TRBV28 and TRBJ1-1): DVKVTQSSRYLVKRTGEKVFLECVQDMDHENMFWYRQDPGLGLRLIYFSYDVKMKEKGDIPEGYSVSREKKERFSLILESASTNQTSMYLCARKTGRGTEAFFGQGTRLTVV.

This chain joins TRBV12-5 and TRBJ2-7; no definite D call. V was shortened by 0 bases and J by 0 bases, with 12 bases between the two germline ends. Per germline, CDR1 LGHNT and CDR2 FRNRAP. The CDR3 is 16 residues long. The CDR3 DNA reads as TGTGCTAGTGGTTTGGTACCGACTTTAAGCTCCTACGAGCAGTACTTC. The encoded protein is CASGLVPTLSSYEQYF.

The chain carries TRBV29-1 and TRBJ1-5; D uncertain. The CDR3 totals 13 residues. CDR1 is SQVTM and CDR2 is ANQGSEA in the germline V gene. The V and J ends lost 1 base and 7 bases respectively, with 11 bases between them. The CDR3 DNA is TGCAGCGTTGAAGTATGGGAGGGACAGCCCCAGCATTTT. Translating it yields CSVEVWEGQPQHF.

The chain carries TRBV6-6 and TRBJ1-5, with a tentative D call TRBD1 (5 bases). Between the trimmed V and J ends, which lost 5 bases and 0 bases, there was a span of 8 bases. The germline V gene has CDR1 MNHNY and CDR2 SVGAGI (reference sequence). The CDR3 runs to 14 residues. CDR3 sequence: CASSRDGSNQPQHF. The CDR3 DNA sequence: TGTGCCAGCAGTCGGGACGGTAGCAATCAGCCCCAGCATTTT.

The chain has TRBV6-1 and TRBJ2-7; tentative D call: TRBD2 (5 bases). Trimming cost V 7 bases and J 6 bases, with 16 bases left between them. The CDR3 spans 13 residues. Germline V gene lookup returns CDR1 MNHNS and CDR2 SASEGT. CDR3 in DNA: TGTGCCAGCACCTACCTAGGTCGGGGCGAGCAGTACTTC. Residues: CASTYLGRGEQYF.

This chain uses TRBV6-1 with TRBJ2-3, with D possibly TRBD2 on 6 matching bases. Trimming left V 2 bases short and J 2 bases short, with 17 bases between. CDR3 length equals 17 residues. The germline gives CDR1 MNHNS, CDR2 SASEGT. CDR3 region: CASSEWVLAGTTDTQYF. The DNA of the CDR3 is TGTGCCAGCAGTGAATGGGTCCTCGCGGGGACCACAGATACGCAGTATTTT.

This chain uses TRBV28 with TRBJ2-7; D gene unclear. Germline CDR1 MDHEN, CDR2 SYDVKM. V lost 3 bases and J 2 bases, leaving 5 bases between the germline ends. This CDR3 has 12 amino acids. DNA for the CDR3: TGTGCCAGCAGTTTCGCCGCCTACGAGCAGTACTTC. Encoded protein: CASSFAAYEQYF.